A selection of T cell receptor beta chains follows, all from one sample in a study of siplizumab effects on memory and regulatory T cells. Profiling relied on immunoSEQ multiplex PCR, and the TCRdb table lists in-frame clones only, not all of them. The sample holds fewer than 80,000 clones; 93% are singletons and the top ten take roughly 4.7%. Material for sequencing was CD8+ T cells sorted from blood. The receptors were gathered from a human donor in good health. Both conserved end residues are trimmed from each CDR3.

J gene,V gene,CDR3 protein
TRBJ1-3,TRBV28,ASSLAGGNTIY
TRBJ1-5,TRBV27,ASSFGTNQPQH
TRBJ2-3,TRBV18,ASSPRTDTQY
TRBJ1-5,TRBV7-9,ASRLSNQPQH
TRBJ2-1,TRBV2,ARSHKGLGYNEQF
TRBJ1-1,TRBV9,ASSVDPYQEAF
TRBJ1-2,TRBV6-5,ATDDGNYGYT
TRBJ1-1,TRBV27,ASSQGGLNTEAF
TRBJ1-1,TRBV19,AVAAIPEAF
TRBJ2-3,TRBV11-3,ASSSGGGTTDTQY
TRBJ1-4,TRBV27,ASSSGLLNEKLF
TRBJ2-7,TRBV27,ASSLGRDYEQY
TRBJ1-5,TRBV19,ASSIVDSGYGNQPQH
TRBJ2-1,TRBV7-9,ASSPEGRGGDEQF
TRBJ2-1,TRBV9,ASSVAGESSYNEQF
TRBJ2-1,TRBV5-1,ASSLGQSSYNEQF
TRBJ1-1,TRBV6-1,ASKWENTEAF
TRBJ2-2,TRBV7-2,ASSPRYTSTGELF